This TCR beta chain comes out of a study of blood T cell repertoires in COVID-19. Looking at the study overall: COVID-19 samples, acute and convalescent, were from the United States, Italy and Spain. Nucleic acid was either cDNA or gDNA, and it came from T cells, B-cell-depleted T cells, or PBMCs.

CDR1 and CDR2 from the germline V gene are MDHEN and SYDVKM. The J segment lost 5 bases and the V segment lost 6 bases, leaving 16 bases of the junction unmatched. CDR3 length: 17 amino acids. In the authors' methods: From reference gene primer amplification, estimates of nucleated cell counts were derived. Clones were read by immunoSEQ multiplex PCR, and TCRdb kept only the in-frame ones, dropping some. The V and J calls and clone size were taken over from that table, and D and trimming were inferred from the DNA. The table shows approximately 230,000 clones, with 80% to 95% occurring only once. Either two negative PCRs, clearance, or symptom resolution qualified Cohort 3 donors as recovered.

The TCR originated in a woman between 18 and 30 years old who had recovered from COVID-19. J is TRBJ2-3 and V is TRBV28; 8 positions match TRBD2. The sample consisted of PBMCs or T cells enriched from blood (not recorded which). Here the CDR3 reads CASSPAVSGKVRDTQYF. The DNA of the CDR3 is TGTGCCAGCAGCCCAGCAGTTAGCGGGAAGGTGAGAGATACGCAGTATTTT.